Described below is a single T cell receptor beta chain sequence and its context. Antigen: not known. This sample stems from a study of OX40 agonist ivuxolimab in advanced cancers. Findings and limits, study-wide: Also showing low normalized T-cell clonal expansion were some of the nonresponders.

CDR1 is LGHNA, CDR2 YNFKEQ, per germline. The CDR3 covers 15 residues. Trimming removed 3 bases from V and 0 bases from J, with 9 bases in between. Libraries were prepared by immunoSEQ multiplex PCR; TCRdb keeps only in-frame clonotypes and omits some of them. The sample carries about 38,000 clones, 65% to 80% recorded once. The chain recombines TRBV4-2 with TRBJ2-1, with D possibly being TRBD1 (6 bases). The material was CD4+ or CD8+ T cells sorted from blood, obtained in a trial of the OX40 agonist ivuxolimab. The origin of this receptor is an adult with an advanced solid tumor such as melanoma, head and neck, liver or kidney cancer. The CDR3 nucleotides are TGTGCCAGCAGCCATAGGGGGAGCTCCTACAATGAGCAGTTCTTC. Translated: CASSHRGSSYNEQFF.